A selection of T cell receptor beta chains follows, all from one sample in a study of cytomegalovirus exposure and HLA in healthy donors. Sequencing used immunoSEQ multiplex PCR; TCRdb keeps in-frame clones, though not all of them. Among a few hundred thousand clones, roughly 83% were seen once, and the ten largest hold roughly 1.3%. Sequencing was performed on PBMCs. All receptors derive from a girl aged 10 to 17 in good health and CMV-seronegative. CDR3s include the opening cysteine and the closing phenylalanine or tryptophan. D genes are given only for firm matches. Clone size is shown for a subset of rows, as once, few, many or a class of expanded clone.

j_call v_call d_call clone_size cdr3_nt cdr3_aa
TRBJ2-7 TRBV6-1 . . TGTGCCAGCAGTGAAGAAAAAGGGGGCTCCTACGAGCAGTACTTC CASSEEKGGSYEQYF
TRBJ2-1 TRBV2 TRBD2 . TGTGCCAGCAGTCTGGGACTAGGCAGAAGGGATGAGCAGTTCTTC CASSLGLGRRDEQFF
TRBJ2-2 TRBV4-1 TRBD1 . TGCGCCAGCAGCCGAGTGGACAGGGGAGGCGGGGAGCTGTTTTTT CASSRVDRGGGELFF
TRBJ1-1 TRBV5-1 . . TGCGCCAGCAGCTTGGAGGTCGGGGGTCAGGGCGCTGAAGCTTTCTTT CASSLEVGGQGAEAFF
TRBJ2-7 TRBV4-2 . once TGTGCCAGCAGCCAAGATCGGGGATACGAGCAGTACTTC CASSQDRGYEQYF
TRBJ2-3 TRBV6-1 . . TGTGCCAGCAGTGAGTTCTTCGGTCCCACAGATACGCAGTATTTT CASSEFFGPTDTQYF
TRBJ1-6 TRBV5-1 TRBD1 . TGCGCCAGCAGCCCCCTTCTGACAGGGGGCGGTCAAGCGTATAATTCACCCCTCCACTTT CASSPLLTGGGQAYNSPLHF
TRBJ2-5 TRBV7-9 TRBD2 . TGTGCCAGCAGCCTAGGACTAGCGGGGCTACCGCAGGGCCAAGAGACCCAGTACTTC CASSLGLAGLPQGQETQYF
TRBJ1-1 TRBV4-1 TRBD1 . TGCGCCAGCAGCCAAGAAGGTGACAGGGAGAACCTGAACACTGAAGCTTTCTTT CASSQEGDRENLNTEAFF
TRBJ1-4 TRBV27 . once TGTGCCACCCGCACCAGAGGAACTAATGAAAAACTGTTTTTT CATRTRGTNEKLFF
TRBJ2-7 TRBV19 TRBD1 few TGTGCCAGTAGTAGACGGGGACAGGGGGACTACGAGCAGTACTTC CASSRRGQGDYEQYF
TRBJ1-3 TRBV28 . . TGTGCCAGCAGTTTAATAGGGGCACGAGGAAACACCATATATTTT CASSLIGARGNTIYF
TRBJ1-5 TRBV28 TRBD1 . TGTGCCAGCAGTTTAGGGGGACAGCGAGCCAATCAGCCCCAGCATTTT CASSLGGQRANQPQHF